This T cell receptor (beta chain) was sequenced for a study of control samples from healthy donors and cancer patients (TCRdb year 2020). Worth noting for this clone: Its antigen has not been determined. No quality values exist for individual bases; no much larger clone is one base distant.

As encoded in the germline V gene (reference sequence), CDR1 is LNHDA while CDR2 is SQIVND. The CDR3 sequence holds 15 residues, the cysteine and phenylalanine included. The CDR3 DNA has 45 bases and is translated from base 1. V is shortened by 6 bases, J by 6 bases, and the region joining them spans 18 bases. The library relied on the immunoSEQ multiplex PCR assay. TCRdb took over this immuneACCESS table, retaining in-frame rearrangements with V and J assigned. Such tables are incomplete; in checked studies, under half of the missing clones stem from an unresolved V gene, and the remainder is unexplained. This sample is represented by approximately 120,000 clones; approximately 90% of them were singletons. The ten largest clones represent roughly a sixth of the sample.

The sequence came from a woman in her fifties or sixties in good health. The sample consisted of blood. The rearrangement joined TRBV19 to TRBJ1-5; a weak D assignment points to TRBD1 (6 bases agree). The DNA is TGTGCCAGTAGACCCCAGAGGGGGGGCGGTCAGCCCCAGCATTTT. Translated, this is CASRPQRGGGQPQHF.